Described below is a single TCR beta chain sequence and its context. The sample belongs to a study of blood T cell repertoires in COVID-19. Generated by immunoSEQ multiplex PCR, the TCRdb table keeps only in-frame clones and is missing some. The data show approximately 52,000 clones, approximately 83% seen once. Trimming took 0 bases from V and 5 from J, leaving 12 bases between them. This CDR3 has 15 residues. Germline loops: CDR1 SGHRS, CDR2 YFSETQ. This clonotype was obtained from a human donor in a cohort sampled during active COVID-19. The sequenced material came from peripheral blood. The rearrangement uses TRBV5-1 and TRBJ2-1, with D tentatively TRBD1 (6 bases). For the CDR3, the DNA is TGCGCCAGCAGCTTGGACCCGGGACACCACAATGAGCAGTTCTTC. This sequence encodes CASSLDPGHHNEQFF.